These T cell receptor beta chains were read from a single sample in a study of Ad26.COV2.S vaccination and SARS-CoV-2 variants. The assay was immunoSEQ multiplex PCR, and TCRdb's table has in-frame clones only and misses some. The table has more than 300,000 clones, around four fifths seen once; the top ten hold approximately 2%. The sample consisted of peripheral blood, taken in a trial of Ad26.COV2.S vaccine versus placebo. The source of these receptors is a person between 18 and 59 years old who received the Ad26.COV2.S COVID-19 vaccine or a placebo. The CDR3 runs from the conserved cysteine through the conserved F or W. Fields, in order: CDR3 DNA, CDR3 protein, clone size, J gene, D gene, V gene. D genes are given only for firm matches. Clone sizes are given selectively: once, few, many, or a class where the clone is expanded.

TGTGCCAGCAGCTTGGGTACAGACTTCTACGAGCAGTACTTC | CASSLGTDFYEQYF | - | TRBJ2-7 | - | TRBV5-5
TGTGCCAGCTCGCACCGGGACAGGGCTTCCTATAATTCACCCCTCCACTTT | CASSHRDRASYNSPLHF | - | TRBJ1-6 | TRBD1 | TRBV18
TGTGCCAGCAGCGTAGATCCGTGGGGTTCACCCCTCCACTTT | CASSVDPWGSPLHF | - | TRBJ1-6 | - | TRBV9
TGTGCCAGCGGGCCGGCGGGGGGCGTGAGCACCGGGGAGCTGTTTTTT | CASGPAGGVSTGELFF | - | TRBJ2-2 | TRBD2 | TRBV13
TGTGCCAGCAGCCTTAAAATGAACACTGAAGCTTTCTTT | CASSLKMNTEAFF | - | TRBJ1-1 | - | TRBV6-2/TRBV6-3
TGCGCCAGCAGCCCCCGGGCGGACACTGAAGCTTTCTTT | CASSPRADTEAFF | - | TRBJ1-1 | - | TRBV5-1
TGTGCCAGCAGTTTAAGGCAGGGCGCGACCGGGGAGCTGTTTTTT | CASSLRQGATGELFF | once | TRBJ2-2 | - | TRBV27
TGTGCCAGCACATCCGCGGCCTACGAGCAGTACTTC | CASTSAAYEQYF | - | TRBJ2-7 | - | TRBV28
TGTGCCAGCCGTACTAGCGGCGTCGCCTCGAACACCGGGGAGCTGTTTTTT | CASRTSGVASNTGELFF | once | TRBJ2-2 | TRBD2 | TRBV4-2
TGTGCCAGCAGCCAGGAACACTACAATGAGCAGTTCTTC | CASSQEHYNEQFF | - | TRBJ2-1 | - | TRBV14
TGTGCCAGCAGTTTAGGGATGGGAGGGACTGAAGCTTTCTTT | CASSLGMGGTEAFF | - | TRBJ1-1 | - | TRBV28
TGTGCCAGCACCCCGGGGGACTCTGGAAACACCATATATTTT | CASTPGDSGNTIYF | - | TRBJ1-3 | - | TRBV28
TGTGCCAGCAGCTTATACGTGACAGGACAGGGAAACACCATATATTTT | CASSLYVTGQGNTIYF | - | TRBJ1-3 | - | TRBV11-3
TGTGCCAGCAGCTTAAGTCTAGATTCTAGCACAGATACGCAGTATTTT | CASSLSLDSSTDTQYF | once | TRBJ2-3 | - | TRBV7-2
TGTGCCAGCAGCAGGAACCCTTTCACTGAAGCTTTCTTT | CASSRNPFTEAFF | once | TRBJ1-1 | - | TRBV6-5
TGTGCCAGCAGCCCCCGGGGGGAGTCGAACATTCAGTACTTC | CASSPRGESNIQYF | - | TRBJ2-4 | TRBD2 | TRBV3-1/TRBV3-2
TGTGCCAGCAGCCAGGATTCCGGGACTCAAGCGCATGGCTACACCTTC | CASSQDSGTQAHGYTF | - | TRBJ1-2 | - | TRBV3-1/TRBV3-2
TGTGCCAGCACCATGCTCGGGACAGGGAACGAGCAGTACTTC | CASTMLGTGNEQYF | once | TRBJ2-7 | TRBD1 | TRBV2
TGTGCCAGCAACCCCTGGCAGGGGGTTGATGGCTACACCTTC | CASNPWQGVDGYTF | - | TRBJ1-2 | TRBD1 | TRBV2
TGTGCCAGCAGCCGCGATGAAGCCTCCTACGAGCAGTACTTC | CASSRDEASYEQYF | once | TRBJ2-7 | - | TRBV11-3
TGTGCCAGCAGCGAGGGACAGGGAGCTAATTCACCCCTCCACTTT | CASSEGQGANSPLHF | - | TRBJ1-6 | TRBD1 | TRBV6-4
TGTGCCAGCAGTTACTCGTTCGGGGGCACTGAAGCTTTCTTT | CASSYSFGGTEAFF | - | TRBJ1-1 | - | TRBV6-2/TRBV6-3
TGTGCCAGCAAGGCGGTTCGTGGCTACACCTTC | CASKAVRGYTF | - | TRBJ1-2 | - | TRBV21-1
TGTGCCAGCAGCCAAGTTCGGTCACCCCTCCACTTT | CASSQVRSPLHF | - | TRBJ1-6 | - | TRBV3-1/TRBV3-2
TGCGCCAGCAGCTTACAGGGTAGCACGAGTGAGCAGTTCTTC | CASSLQGSTSEQFF | - | TRBJ2-1 | - | TRBV5-1
TGTGCCAGCAGCCTATTGGACAGGCCCGGGGAGCTGTTTTTT | CASSLLDRPGELFF | - | TRBJ2-2 | TRBD1 | TRBV7-9
TGCGCCAGCAGCACAACCGGGCTCCGCTCCTACAAGCAGTACTTC | CASSTTGLRSYKQYF | - | TRBJ2-7 | - | TRBV5-1
TGTGCCAGCAGCCCTGGACGGACCCTAGCAGATACGCAGTATTTT | CASSPGRTLADTQYF | - | TRBJ2-3 | - | TRBV7-9
TGTGCCAGCAGTTTAAAGGCCTTATGGGACTCCTACGAGCAGTACTTC | CASSLKALWDSYEQYF | - | TRBJ2-7 | - | TRBV28
TGTGCCAGCAGTGAAACACAGGGTCTAAACGAGCAGTACTTC | CASSETQGLNEQYF | - | TRBJ2-7 | - | TRBV28
TGTGCCAGCAGCGCGATTAGGGACACCGGGGAGCTGTTTTTT | CASSAIRDTGELFF | - | TRBJ2-2 | - | TRBV7-9
TGTGCCAGCAGCAGGGGGGGCAATCAGCCCCAGCATTTT | CASSRGGNQPQHF | - | TRBJ1-5 | TRBD1 | TRBV6-5
TGTGCCAGTAGCCCACCGGGACAGGGGTTCGGCTCCTATAATTCACCCCTCCACTTT | CASSPPGQGFGSYNSPLHF | once | TRBJ1-6 | TRBD1 | TRBV19
TGTGCCAGCAGTCCCTCGAGGGGGATGAACACTGAAGCTTTCTTT | CASSPSRGMNTEAFF | - | TRBJ1-1 | - | TRBV25-1
TGTGCCAGCAGCCAAGTTTTTAACACTGAAGCTTTCTTT | CASSQVFNTEAFF | - | TRBJ1-1 | - | TRBV3-1/TRBV3-2
TGTGCCAGTAGTAACTTCTACGAGCAGTACTTC | CASSNFYEQYF | - | TRBJ2-7 | - | TRBV19
TGTGCCAGCAGCTTGGCTCCCGGGACAGGGTACGGCTACACCTTC | CASSLAPGTGYGYTF | - | TRBJ1-2 | TRBD1 | TRBV5-4